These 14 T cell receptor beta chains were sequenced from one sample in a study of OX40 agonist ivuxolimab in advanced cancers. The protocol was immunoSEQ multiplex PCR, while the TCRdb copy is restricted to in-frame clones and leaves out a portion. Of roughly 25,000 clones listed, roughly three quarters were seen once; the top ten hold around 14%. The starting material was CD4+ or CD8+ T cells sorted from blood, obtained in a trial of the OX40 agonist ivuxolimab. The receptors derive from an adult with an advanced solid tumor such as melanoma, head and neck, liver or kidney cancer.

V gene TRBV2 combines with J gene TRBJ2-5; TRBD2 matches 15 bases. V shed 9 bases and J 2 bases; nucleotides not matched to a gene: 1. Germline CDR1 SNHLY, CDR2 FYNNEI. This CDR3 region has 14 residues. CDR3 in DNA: TGTGCCAGTGGGACTAGCGGGGGGCAAGAGACCCAGTACTTC. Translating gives CASGTSGGQETQYF.

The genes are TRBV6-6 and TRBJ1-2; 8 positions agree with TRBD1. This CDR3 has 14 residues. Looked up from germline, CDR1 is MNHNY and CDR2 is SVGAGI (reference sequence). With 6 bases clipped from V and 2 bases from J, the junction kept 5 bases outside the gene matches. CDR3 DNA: TGTGCCAGCAGCCGGACAGGGCAGAACTATGGCTACACCTTC. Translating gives CASSRTGQNYGYTF.

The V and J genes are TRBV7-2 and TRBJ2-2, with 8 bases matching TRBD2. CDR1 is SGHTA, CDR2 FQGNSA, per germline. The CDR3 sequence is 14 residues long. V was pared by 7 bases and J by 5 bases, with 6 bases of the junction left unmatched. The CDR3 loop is CASTLAGRTGELFF. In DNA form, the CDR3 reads TGTGCCAGCACCCTAGCGGGTCGGACCGGGGAGCTGTTTTTT.

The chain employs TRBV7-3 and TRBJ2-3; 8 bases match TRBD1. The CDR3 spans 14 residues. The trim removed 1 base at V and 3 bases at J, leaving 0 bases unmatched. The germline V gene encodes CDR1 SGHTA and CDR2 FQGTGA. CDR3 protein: CASSLNRGTDTQYF. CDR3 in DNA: TGTGCCAGCAGCTTAAACAGGGGGACAGATACGCAGTATTTT. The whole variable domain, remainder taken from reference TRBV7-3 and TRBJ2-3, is GAGVSQTPSNKVTEKGKYVELRCDPISGHTALYWYRQSLGQGPEFLIYFQGTGAADDSGLPNDRFFAVRPEGSVSTLKIQRTERGDSAVYLCASSLNRGTDTQYFGPGTRLTVL.

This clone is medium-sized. For the CDR3, the DNA is TGTGCCATCAGTGAGTCGACCGGGACAGGGGGCTTAGGCTACACCTTC. It is translated as CAISESTGTGGLGYTF. The V call is TRBV10-3, the J call TRBJ1-2; 12 bases map to TRBD1. V shed 0 bases and J 8 bases; nucleotides not matched to a gene: 7. Germline loops: CDR1 ENHRY, CDR2 SYGVKD. The CDR3 is 16 amino acids.

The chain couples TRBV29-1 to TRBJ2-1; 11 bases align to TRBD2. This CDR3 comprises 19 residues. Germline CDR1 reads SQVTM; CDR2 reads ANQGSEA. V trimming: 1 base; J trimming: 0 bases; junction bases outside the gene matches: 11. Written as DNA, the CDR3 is TGCAGCGTTGAAGCTCCACTAGCGGGGGCCTTGAGCTCCTACAATGAGCAGTTCTTC. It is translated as CSVEAPLAGALSSYNEQFF.

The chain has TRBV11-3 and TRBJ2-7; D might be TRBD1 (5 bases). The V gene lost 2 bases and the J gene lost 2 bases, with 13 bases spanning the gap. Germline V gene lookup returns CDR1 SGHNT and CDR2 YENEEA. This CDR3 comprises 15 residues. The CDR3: CASSLTSGSTYEQYF. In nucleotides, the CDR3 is TGTGCCAGCAGCTTAACGTCAGGGTCTACCTACGAGCAGTACTTC. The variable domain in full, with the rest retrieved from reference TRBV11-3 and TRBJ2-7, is EAGVVQSPRYKIIEKKQPVAFWCNPISGHNTLYWYLQNLGQGPELLIRYENEEAVDDSQLPKDRFSAERLKGVDSTLKIQPAELGDSAVYLCASSLTSGSTYEQYFGPGTRLTVT.

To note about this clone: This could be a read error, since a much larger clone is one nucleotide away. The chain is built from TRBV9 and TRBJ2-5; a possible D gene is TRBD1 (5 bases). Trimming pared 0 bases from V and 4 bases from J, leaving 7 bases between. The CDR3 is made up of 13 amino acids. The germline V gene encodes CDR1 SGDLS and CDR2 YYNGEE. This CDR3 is CASSVARAETQYF. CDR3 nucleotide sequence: TGTGCCAGCAGCGTAGCCAGGGCAGAGACCCAGTACTTC.

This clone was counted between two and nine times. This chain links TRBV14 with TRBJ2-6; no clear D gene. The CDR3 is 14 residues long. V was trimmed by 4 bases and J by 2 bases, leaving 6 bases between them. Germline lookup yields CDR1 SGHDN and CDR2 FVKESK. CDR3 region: CASSLQPGANVLTF. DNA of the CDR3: TGTGCCAGCAGCCTACAACCTGGGGCCAACGTCCTGACTTTC.

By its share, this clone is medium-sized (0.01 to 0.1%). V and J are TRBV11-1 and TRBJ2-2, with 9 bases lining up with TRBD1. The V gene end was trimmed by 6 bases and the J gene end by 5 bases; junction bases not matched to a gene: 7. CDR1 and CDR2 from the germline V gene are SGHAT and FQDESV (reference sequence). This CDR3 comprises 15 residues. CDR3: CASRPGQGFTGELFF. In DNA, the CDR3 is TGTGCCAGCAGACCGGGACAGGGTTTTACCGGGGAGCTGTTTTTT.

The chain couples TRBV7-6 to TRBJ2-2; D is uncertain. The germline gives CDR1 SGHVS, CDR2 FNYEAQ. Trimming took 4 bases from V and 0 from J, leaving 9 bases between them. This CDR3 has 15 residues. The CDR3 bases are TGTGCCAGCAGCTCTTTTACAACGAACACCGGGGAGCTGTTTTTT. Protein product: CASSSFTTNTGELFF.

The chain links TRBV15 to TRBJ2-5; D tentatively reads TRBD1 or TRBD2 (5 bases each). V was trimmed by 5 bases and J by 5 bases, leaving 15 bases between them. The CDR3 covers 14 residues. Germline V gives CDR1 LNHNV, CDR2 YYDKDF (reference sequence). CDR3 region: CATSPGGDGETQYF. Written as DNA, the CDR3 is TGTGCCACCAGCCCCGGTGGGGACGGGGAGACCCAGTACTTC. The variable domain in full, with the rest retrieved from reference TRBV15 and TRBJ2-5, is DAMVIQNPRYQVTQFGKPVTLSCSQTLNHNVMYWYQQKSSQAPKLLFHYYDKDFNNEADTPDNFQSRRPNTSFCFLDIRSPGLGDTAMYLCATSPGGDGETQYFGPGTRLLVL.

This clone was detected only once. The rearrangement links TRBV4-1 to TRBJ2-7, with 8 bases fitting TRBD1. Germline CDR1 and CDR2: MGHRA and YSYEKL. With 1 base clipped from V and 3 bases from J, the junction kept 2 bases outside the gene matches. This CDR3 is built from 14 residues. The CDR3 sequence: CASSQVTGGYEQYF. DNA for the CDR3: TGCGCCAGCAGCCAAGTAACAGGGGGCTACGAGCAGTACTTC.

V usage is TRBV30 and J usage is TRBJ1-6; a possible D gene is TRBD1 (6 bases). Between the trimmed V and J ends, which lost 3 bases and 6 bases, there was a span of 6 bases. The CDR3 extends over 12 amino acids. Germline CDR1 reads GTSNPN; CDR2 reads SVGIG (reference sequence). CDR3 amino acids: CAWRGANSPLHF. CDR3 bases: TGTGCCTGGAGGGGGGCTAATTCACCCCTCCACTTT. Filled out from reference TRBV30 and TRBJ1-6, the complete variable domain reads SQTIHQWPATLVQPVGSPLSLECTVEGTSNPNLYWYRQAAGRGLQLLFYSVGIGQISSEVPQNLSASRPQDRQFILSSKKLLLSDSGFYLCAWRGANSPLHFGNGTRLTVT.